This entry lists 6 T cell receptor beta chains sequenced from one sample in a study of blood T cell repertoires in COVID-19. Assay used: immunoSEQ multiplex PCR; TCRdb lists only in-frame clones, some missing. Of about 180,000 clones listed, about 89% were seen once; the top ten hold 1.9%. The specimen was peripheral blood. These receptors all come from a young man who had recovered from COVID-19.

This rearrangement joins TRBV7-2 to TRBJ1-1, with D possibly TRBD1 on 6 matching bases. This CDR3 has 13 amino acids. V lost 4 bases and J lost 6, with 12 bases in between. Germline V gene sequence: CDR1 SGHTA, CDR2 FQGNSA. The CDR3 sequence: CASSYSRQAEAFF. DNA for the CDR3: TGTGCCAGCAGCTATTCGAGACAGGCTGAAGCTTTCTTT.

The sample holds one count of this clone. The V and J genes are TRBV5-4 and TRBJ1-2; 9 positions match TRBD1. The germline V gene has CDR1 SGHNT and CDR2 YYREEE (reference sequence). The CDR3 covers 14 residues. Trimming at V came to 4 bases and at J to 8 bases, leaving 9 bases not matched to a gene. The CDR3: CASSRDREFGGYTF. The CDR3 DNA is TGTGCCAGCAGCCGGGACAGGGAATTTGGCGGCTACACCTTC.

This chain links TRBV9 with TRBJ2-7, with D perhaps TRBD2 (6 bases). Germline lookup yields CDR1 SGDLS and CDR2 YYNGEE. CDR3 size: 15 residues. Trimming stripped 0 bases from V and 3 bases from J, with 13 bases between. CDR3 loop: CASSVGGSGGYEQYF. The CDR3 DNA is TGTGCCAGCAGCGTAGGAGGTAGCGGAGGCTACGAGCAGTACTTC.

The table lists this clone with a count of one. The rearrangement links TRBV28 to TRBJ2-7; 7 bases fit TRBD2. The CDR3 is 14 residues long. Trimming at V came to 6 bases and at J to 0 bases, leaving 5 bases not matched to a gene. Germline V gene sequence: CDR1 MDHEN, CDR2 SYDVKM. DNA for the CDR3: TGTGCCAGCAGCCCTACTAGCGTCTCCTACGAGCAGTACTTC. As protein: CASSPTSVSYEQYF.

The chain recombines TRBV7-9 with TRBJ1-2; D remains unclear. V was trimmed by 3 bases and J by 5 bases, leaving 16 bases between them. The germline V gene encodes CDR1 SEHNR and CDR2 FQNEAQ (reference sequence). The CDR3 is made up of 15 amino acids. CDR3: CASSFAREREYGYTF. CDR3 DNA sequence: TGTGCCAGCAGCTTCGCGCGGGAGAGGGAGTATGGCTACACCTTC.

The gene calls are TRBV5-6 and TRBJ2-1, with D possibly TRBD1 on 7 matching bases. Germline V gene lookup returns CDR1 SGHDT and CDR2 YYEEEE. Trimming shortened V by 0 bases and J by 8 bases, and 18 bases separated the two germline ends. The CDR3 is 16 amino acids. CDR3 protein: CASSLVVTGPGDEQFF. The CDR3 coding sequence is TGTGCCAGCAGCTTGGTGGTGACAGGGCCGGGGGATGAGCAGTTCTTC. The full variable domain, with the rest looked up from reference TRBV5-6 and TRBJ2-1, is DAGVTQSPTHLIKTRGQQVTLRCSPKSGHDTVSWYQQALGQGPQFIFQYYEEEERQRGNFPDRFSGHQFPNYSSELNVNALLLGDSALYLCASSLVVTGPGDEQFFGPGTRLTVL.